This T cell receptor (beta chain) was found in a study of T cell responses to AZD1222 COVID-19 vaccine. Whole-study context: Investigators merged groups given second doses at roughly 4 or roughly 12 weeks. Overall study findings and caveats: Mostly white British, mostly female donors; authors suggested clonal diversity may be underestimated. Repertoires were collected only later (after the peak T cell response had occurred). Baseline testing showed seropositivity in only a handful of AZD1222 recipients.

In germline, CDR1 is SGHNT, CDR2 YYREEE (reference sequence). This CDR3 comprises 12 residues. Trimming removed 0 bases at V and 5 bases at J, with 0 bases between. The method was immunoSEQ multiplex PCR; TCRdb's version includes in-frame clones alone and lacks a portion of them. The profile covers some 100,000 clones, with approximately 90% appearing a single time and 3% to 3.5% taken by the ten largest. As to this clone: The antigen is unknown.

This clonotype was sampled from an adult in good health. Sequenced here: peripheral blood, sampled on day 0 of AZD1222 vaccination. The chain carries TRBV5-4 and TRBJ1-6, with D unclear. The CDR3 nucleotides read TGTGCCAGCAGCTTGGATAATTCACCCCTCCACTTT. It is translated as CASSLDNSPLHF.